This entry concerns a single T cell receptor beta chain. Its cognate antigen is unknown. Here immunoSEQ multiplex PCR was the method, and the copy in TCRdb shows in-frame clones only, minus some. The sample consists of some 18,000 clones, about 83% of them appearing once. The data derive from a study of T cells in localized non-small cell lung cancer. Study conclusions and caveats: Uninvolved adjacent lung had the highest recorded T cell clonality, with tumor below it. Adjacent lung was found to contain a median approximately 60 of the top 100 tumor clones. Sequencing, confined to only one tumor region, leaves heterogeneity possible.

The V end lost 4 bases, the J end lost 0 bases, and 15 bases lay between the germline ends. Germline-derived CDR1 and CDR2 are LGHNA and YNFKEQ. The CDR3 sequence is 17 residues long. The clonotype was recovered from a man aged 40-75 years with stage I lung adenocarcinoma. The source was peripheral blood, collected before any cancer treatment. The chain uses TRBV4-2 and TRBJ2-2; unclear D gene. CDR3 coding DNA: TGTGCCAGCAGCCCCCCTAAAATAGGGTCGAACACCGGGGAGCTGTTTTTT. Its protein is CASSPPKIGSNTGELFF.